This T cell receptor beta chain was identified in a study of blood T cell repertoires in COVID-19. The protocol was immunoSEQ multiplex PCR, while the TCRdb copy is restricted to in-frame clones and leaves out a portion. This table has about 280,000 clones, roughly 86% appearing once. V dropped 1 base and J dropped 8 bases, with 11 bases sitting between them. CDR3 length: 13 residues. Germline V CDR1 and CDR2: SGHAT, FQNNGV. Sequenced material: peripheral blood. The V call is TRBV11-2, the J call TRBJ1-1, with a weak D call TRBD1 (6 bases). This TCR came from a man aged 18 to 35 with active or convalescent COVID-19. The CDR3 reads CASSLVTGLEAFF. CDR3 in DNA: TGTGCCAGCAGCTTAGTAACAGGGCTGGAAGCTTTCTTT. The full variable domain, in which reference TRBV11-2 and TRBJ1-1 provide the parts outside the CDR3, is EAGVAQSPRYKIIEKRQSVAFWCNPISGHATLYWYQQILGQGPKLLIQFQNNGVVDDSQLPKDRFSAERLKGVDSTLKIQPAKLEDSAVYLCASSLVTGLEAFFGQGTRLTVV.